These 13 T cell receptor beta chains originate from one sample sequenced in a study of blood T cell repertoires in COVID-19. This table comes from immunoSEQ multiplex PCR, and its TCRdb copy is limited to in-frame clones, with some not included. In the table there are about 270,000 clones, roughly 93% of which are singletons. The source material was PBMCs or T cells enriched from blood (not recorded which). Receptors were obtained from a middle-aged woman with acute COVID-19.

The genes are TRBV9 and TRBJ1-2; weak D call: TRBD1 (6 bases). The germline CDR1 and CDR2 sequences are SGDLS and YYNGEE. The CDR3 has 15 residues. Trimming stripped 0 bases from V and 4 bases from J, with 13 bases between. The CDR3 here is CASSVEAGARYGYTF. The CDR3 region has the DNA TGTGCCAGCAGCGTAGAAGCAGGGGCCCGCTATGGCTACACCTTC.

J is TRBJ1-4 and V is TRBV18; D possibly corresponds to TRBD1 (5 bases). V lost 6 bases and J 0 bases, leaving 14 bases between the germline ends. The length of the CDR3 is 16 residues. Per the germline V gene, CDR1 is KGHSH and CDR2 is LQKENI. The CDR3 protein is CASSHSQGATNEKLFF. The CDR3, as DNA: TGTGCCAGCTCCCACAGCCAAGGGGCAACTAATGAAAAACTGTTTTTT.

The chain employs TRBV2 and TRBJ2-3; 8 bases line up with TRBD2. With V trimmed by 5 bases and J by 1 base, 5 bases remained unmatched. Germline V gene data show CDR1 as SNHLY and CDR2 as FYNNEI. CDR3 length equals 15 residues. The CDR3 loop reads CASSPSGRRTDTQYF. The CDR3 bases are TGTGCCAGCAGTCCCAGCGGGAGACGCACAGATACGCAGTATTTT.

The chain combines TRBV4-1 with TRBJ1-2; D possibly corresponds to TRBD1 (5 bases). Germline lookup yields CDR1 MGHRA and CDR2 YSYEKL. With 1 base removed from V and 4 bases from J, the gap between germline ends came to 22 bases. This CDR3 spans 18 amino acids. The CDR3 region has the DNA TGCGCCAGCAGCCAAGGGGCAGGGAGAACTCGGGAGAGCTATGGCTACACCTTC. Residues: CASSQGAGRTRESYGYTF.

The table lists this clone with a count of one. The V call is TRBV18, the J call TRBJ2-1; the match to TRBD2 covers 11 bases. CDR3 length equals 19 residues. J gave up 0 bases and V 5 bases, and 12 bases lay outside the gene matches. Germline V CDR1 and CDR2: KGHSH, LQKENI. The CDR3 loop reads CASSSLTSGGRSSYNEQFF. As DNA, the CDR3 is TGTGCCAGCTCATCTCTAACTAGCGGGGGCCGGAGCTCCTACAATGAGCAGTTCTTC.

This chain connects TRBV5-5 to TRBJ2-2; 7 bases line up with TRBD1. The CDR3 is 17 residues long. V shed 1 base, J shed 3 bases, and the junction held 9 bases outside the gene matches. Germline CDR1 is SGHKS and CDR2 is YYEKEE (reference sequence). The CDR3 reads CASSLSTGTVDTGELFF. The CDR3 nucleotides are TGTGCCAGCAGCTTGTCAACCGGGACAGTGGACACCGGGGAGCTGTTTTTT.

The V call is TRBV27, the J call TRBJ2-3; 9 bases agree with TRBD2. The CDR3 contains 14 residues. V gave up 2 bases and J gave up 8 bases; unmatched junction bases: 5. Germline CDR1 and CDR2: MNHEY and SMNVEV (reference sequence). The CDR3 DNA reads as TGTGCCAGCAGTTTAGAGCGGGGGGCGGGTACGCAGTATTTT. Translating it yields CASSLERGAGTQYF.

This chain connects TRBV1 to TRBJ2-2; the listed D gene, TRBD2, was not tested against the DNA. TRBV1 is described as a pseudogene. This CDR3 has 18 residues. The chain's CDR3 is CTSSQDSGRASNTGELFF. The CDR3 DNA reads TGCACCAGCAGCCAAGATAGTGGGAGGGCCTCCAACACCGGGGAGCTGTTTTTT.

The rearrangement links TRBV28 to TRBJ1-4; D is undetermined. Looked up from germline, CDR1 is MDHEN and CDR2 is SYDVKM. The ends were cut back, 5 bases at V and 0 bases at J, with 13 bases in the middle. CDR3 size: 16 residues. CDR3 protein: CASSPLSSSTNEKLFF. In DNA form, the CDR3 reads TGTGCCAGCAGTCCCCTGAGCTCCTCAACTAATGAAAAACTGTTTTTT.

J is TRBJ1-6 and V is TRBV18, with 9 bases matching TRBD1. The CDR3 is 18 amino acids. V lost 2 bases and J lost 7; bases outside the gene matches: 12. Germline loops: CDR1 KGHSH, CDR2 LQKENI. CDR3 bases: TGTGCCAGCTCACCAAAACAGGGGGCGACATCACTGAATTCACCCCTCCACTTT. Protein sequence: CASSPKQGATSLNSPLHF. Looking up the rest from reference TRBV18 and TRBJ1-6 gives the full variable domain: NAGVMQNPRHLVRRRGQEARLRCSPMKGHSHVYWYRQLPEEGLKFMVYLQKENIIDESGMPKERFSAEFPKEGPSILRIQQVVRGDSAAYFCASSPKQGATSLNSPLHFGNGTRLTVT.

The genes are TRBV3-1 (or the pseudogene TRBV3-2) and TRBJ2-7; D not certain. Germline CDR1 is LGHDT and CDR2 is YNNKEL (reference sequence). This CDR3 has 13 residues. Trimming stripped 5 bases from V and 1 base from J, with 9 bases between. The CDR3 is CASSNHGSYEQYF. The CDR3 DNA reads TGTGCCAGCAGCAACCACGGGTCCTACGAGCAGTACTTC.

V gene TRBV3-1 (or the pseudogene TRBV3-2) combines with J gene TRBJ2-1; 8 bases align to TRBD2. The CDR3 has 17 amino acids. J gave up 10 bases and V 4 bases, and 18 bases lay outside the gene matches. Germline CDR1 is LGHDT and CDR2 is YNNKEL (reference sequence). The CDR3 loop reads CASSPPLLAGPSWEQFF. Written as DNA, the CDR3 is TGTGCCAGCAGCCCTCCCCTCCTAGCGGGTCCTTCCTGGGAGCAGTTCTTC.

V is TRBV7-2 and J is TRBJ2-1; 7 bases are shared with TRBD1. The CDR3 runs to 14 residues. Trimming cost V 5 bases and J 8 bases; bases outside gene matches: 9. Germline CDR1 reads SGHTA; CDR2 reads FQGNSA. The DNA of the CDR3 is TGTGCCAGCAGCCCGACCCAGGGGGTCGATGAGCAGTTCTTC. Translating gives CASSPTQGVDEQFF. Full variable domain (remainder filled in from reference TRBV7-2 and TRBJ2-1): GAGVSQSPSNKVTEKGKDVELRCDPISGHTALYWYRQSLGQGLEFLIYFQGNSAPDKSGLPSDRFSAERTGGSVSTLTIQRTQQEDSAVYLCASSPTQGVDEQFFGPGTRLTVL.